The TCR beta chain under discussion was sequenced for a study of T cells in tumors after PD-1 blockade. As for the study in general: Patients had no prior checkpoint blockade, systemic immunosuppressants, or anti-cancer therapy within 4 weeks. Some patients also took daily vismodegib 150 mg during anti-PD-1 treatment.

Study-wide results and limits: Some novel exhausted tumor clones appeared in pre-treatment blood, suggesting peripheral recruitment.

As regards this clone: The antigen is undetermined.

This CDR3 has 13 residues. The V and J ends lost 0 bases and 6 bases respectively, with 6 bases between them. This table comes from immunoSEQ multiplex PCR, and its TCRdb copy is limited to in-frame clones, with some not included. Among 45,000 or so clones listed, approximately 79% were seen once. The sequencing here drew on PBMCs, taken before anti-PD-1 therapy. This receptor was obtained from a human donor with advanced basal cell or squamous cell carcinoma (not recorded which). The gene calls are TRBV23-1 and TRBJ2-1; TRBD1 or TRBD2 may be the D gene (5 bases each). TRBV23-1 is flagged as an ORF with uncertain function. The CDR3 here is CASSQSGGNEQFF. CDR3 nucleotides: TGCGCCAGCAGTCAATCTGGGGGCAATGAGCAGTTCTTC.